This T cell receptor beta chain was sequenced during a study of shared clonotypes between healthy human individuals (dated by TCRdb to 2019 to 2021). Describing the broader study: Three men and two women, aged 18 to 49 years, made up the cohort. For each donor, three plates each were used for CD4 naive and CD4 memory, two plates were used for CD8 naive, and one plate was used for CD8 memory. To estimate repertoire size and how much clonotype sharing occurs between individuals, the study deeply sequenced the blood TCR repertoires of five healthy adults. Libraries were prepared and TCR repertoires were sequenced by different laboratories using diverse techniques, in order to increase sequencing depth and limit assay-specific biases. Per donor, leukapheresis produced somewhere between about 0.9 and 10 billion PBMCs.

The donors were healthy, HIV-negative adults with no recently reported acute infections or vaccinations. Only Caucasian adults living in Nashville, Tennessee, USA were represented among the donors. CD4+ T cells were enriched by magnetic negative selection; naive cells were then positively selected on CD45RA, and the negative fraction formed the memory subset. After blood collection by leukapheresis, PBMCs were isolated using Ficoll-Histopaque density gradient centrifugation and then cryopreserved in the vapor phase of liquid nitrogen. Purity and quantity of every magnetically sorted T cell population were checked by analytical flow cytometry. Genomic DNA was isolated from each sorted fraction and quantified by UV absorbance on a Nanodrop 2000c. As regards this clone: Its antigen is not yet known. Per-nucleotide qualities are absent, and no much larger clonotype sits a single base away.

Summary of the overall study and its limitations: Pairwise subsampling led to the expectation that sequencing depth would affect the degree of clonotype sharing among donors. The genetic and exposure-history diversity represented was limited by the small number of donors. Compared with non-shared clonotypes, clonotypes shared by all four sorted-subset donors had higher generation probabilities. Sampling was restricted to blood, and TCR repertoires in tissues likely differ from the TCR repertoires found in blood. Rarefaction of sorted-subset datasets indicated incomplete sequencing despite the large sequencing depth. When several donors were compared, the shared fraction of clonotypes was 5% to 6.5% for naive CD4, 3% to 4% for naive CD8, 2.3% for memory CD4, and roughly 0.43% for memory CD8. Naive subsets generally had larger estimated clonotype richness than memory subsets.

CDR1 and CDR2, per the germline V gene (reference sequence), are MNHNY and SVGAGI. The CDR3 measures 16 amino acids from cysteine to phenylalanine. Just CDR3 DNA is preserved here, 48 bases in frame from base 1. Relative to germline, V is 2 bases shorter and J is 3 bases shorter, with 14 bases between their ends. Using the deep immunoSEQ assay, multiplex PCR amplified TCR CDR3 regions from genomic DNA. For each cell subset, the extracted genomic DNA was distributed evenly across all wells of several immunoSEQ 96-well plates, and each plate served as one replicate. For sorted subsets, each replicate PCR was loaded with 200 ng genomic DNA, equivalent to about 30,000 T cell genomes. Purified libraries were quantified with a Qubit 3.0 fluorometer, sized on a Bioanalyzer 2100, and re-quantified with the KAPA Library Quantification kit. Each immunoSEQ 96-well plate was sequenced on its own single-read 150-cycle Illumina NextSeq 550 flow cell. The authors processed their data as follows. Because only junctional sequences without quality scores were contained in the immunoSEQ output, filtering matching that applied to full-length reads could not be performed. To assign V/J genes and CDR3, sequences were annotated against IMGT germline references using PyIR, a Python wrapper for IgBLAST v1.9. Reads with weak V/J assignments (E-value above 1e-6), missing CDR3, stop codons, out-of-frame junctions, or ambiguous translated residues were removed. A V3J clonotype was defined by an identical inferred V gene, J gene, and CDR3 amino acid sequence. The percentage overlap between two repertoires was calculated by dividing the number of shared unique clonotypes by the size of the smaller repertoire. Repertoire richness was assessed with RTK rarefaction, the Chao1 estimator, and Recon v2.1 estimates of unobserved clonotypes. OLGA was used to compute generation probabilities for all TCRbeta clonotypes that the gDNA method yielded from a handful of donors. The immuneACCESS repertoire file appears here via TCRdb, limited to in-frame rearrangements. These files lack a portion of the clones; in checked studies, under half of the deficit traces to unresolved V genes, and the cause of the others is not known. The V and J calls and clone size were taken over from that table, and D and trimming were inferred from the DNA. The sample table contains about 1.1 million clones; only one count was recorded for roughly 80% of them. The top ten clones comprise almost 0.9% of the sample.

The chain joins TRBV6-6 to TRBJ1-5, with the D gene uncertain. Sequences were obtained from memory CD4+ T cells from PBMCs. Taken with the paper, the label for cell subset or site translates to: CD45RA-negative fraction. The sequence was collected from a man between 18 and 35 years old in good health. Some clones in this sample may be carry-over from other donors' samples. CDR3 reads: CASSYPREGTNQPQHF. The DNA reads as follows: TGTGCCAGCAGTTACCCCCGGGAGGGAACCAATCAGCCCCAGCATTTT.